The 6 T cell receptor beta chains reported below all come from one sample, sequenced in a study of control samples from healthy donors and cancer patients. Here immunoSEQ multiplex PCR was the method, and the copy in TCRdb shows in-frame clones only, minus some. This sample carries some 14,000 clones, about 77% of them seen once, and the ten largest clones take 7.5% to 8.5%. The sample comprised formalin-fixed, paraffin-embedded tissue. Every receptor here comes from a male donor with melanoma.

The chain is built from TRBV4-3 and TRBJ1-2, with 7 positions matching TRBD1. V was clipped by 4 bases and J by 4 bases; unmatched bases: 3. The germline CDR1 and CDR2 sequences are LGHNA and YSLEER. CDR3 length: 13 amino acids. The CDR3 DNA reads as TGCGCCAGCAGCCCCCAGGGGGGCTATGGCTACACCTTC. Translated: CASSPQGGYGYTF.

The chain combines TRBV11-2 with TRBJ2-7; D is unresolved. There are 12 residues in the CDR3. CDR1 is SGHAT and CDR2 is FQNNGV in the germline V gene. V was cut by 7 bases and J by 3 bases, with 10 bases left in between. The CDR3 region is CASKDGGYEQYF. The CDR3 DNA follows: TGTGCCAGCAAAGATGGTGGCTACGAGCAGTACTTC.

The chain links TRBV7-6 to TRBJ2-7, with D possibly matching TRBD2 (5 bases). Per germline, CDR1 SGHVS and CDR2 FNYEAQ. V lost 0 bases and J lost 4, with 7 bases in between. This CDR3 contains 13 residues. CDR3 sequence (DNA): TGTGCCAGCAGCTTAGCGGAGGAGTACGAGCAGTACTTC. This encodes CASSLAEEYEQYF.

This chain uses TRBV11-1 with TRBJ2-1, with a weak D call TRBD2 (6 bases). The CDR3 is 16 residues long. The germline gives CDR1 SGHAT, CDR2 FQDESV (reference sequence). V was clipped by 1 base and J by 3 bases, with 13 bases between them. CDR3 in amino acids: CASSLGRGLFYNEQFF. In DNA, the CDR3 is TGTGCCAGCAGCTTAGGGCGGGGCCTATTCTACAATGAGCAGTTCTTC.

This chain uses TRBV3-1 (or the pseudogene TRBV3-2) with TRBJ1-2; 8 bases line up with TRBD1. The ends lost 4 bases at V and 7 bases at J; junction bases unmatched: 11. This CDR3 comprises 15 residues. The V gene's germline CDR1 is LGHDT and CDR2 YNNKEL (reference sequence). This chain's CDR3 is CASSPSPTGVGGYTF. The CDR3 DNA reads TGTGCCAGCAGCCCGTCCCCGACAGGGGTAGGTGGCTACACCTTC.

V gene TRBV15 combines with J gene TRBJ2-7, with D maybe TRBD1 (5 bases). The CDR3 covers 15 residues. CDR1 LNHNV and CDR2 YYDKDF come from the germline V gene (reference sequence). The V gene lost 0 bases and the J gene lost 7 bases, with 16 bases spanning the gap. The CDR3 DNA is TGTGCCACCAGCAGAGAAATACAAGGGGCCGGAGAGCAGTACTTC. Its protein is CATSREIQGAGEQYF.